This T cell receptor beta chain appears in the sequencing data of a study of immune cell composition in non-small cell lung cancer. About this clone: The antigen is unknown.

Using immunoSEQ multiplex PCR, the repertoire was profiled, and TCRdb retains in-frame clones only, with some absent. The repertoire holds roughly 3,100 clones, approximately 70% seen once, with 15% to 25% in the top ten. Normal lung sampling was at least 3 cm from the tumour, as distant as possible. Genomic DNA came from frozen unsorted single-cell suspensions. V trimming: 7 bases; J trimming: 3 bases; junction bases outside the gene matches: 11. Germline V gene lookup returns CDR1 MNHEY and CDR2 SMNVEV (reference sequence). This CDR3 spans 15 amino acids. Study outcomes and limitations: Squamous carcinomas (approximately 75%) more often had tumour-associated clones >0.5% than adenocarcinomas (roughly 35%). Smoking pack-years did not significantly correlate with tumour TCR-beta clonality.

The rearrangement links TRBV27 to TRBJ1-1; 7 nucleotides line up with TRBD1. The receptor was derived from a human donor with non-small cell lung cancer. Material: non-adjacent lung tissue. The CDR3 protein is CASKQEGGLDTEAFF. The CDR3 DNA follows: TGTGCCAGCAAGCAGGAAGGGGGCCTGGACACTGAAGCTTTCTTT.